Listed below are T cell receptor beta chains from one sample, sequenced in a study of T cell changes during pregnancy in multiple sclerosis. Assay used: immunoSEQ multiplex PCR; TCRdb lists only in-frame clones, some missing. The sample includes 30,000 to 50,000 clones, about 94% of them seen just once. The material sequenced was CD4+ T cells from peripheral blood mononuclear cells, taken after pregnancy. These receptor sequences come from a female donor with multiple sclerosis, enrolled in a pregnancy study. Each CDR3 is given with its conserved first and last residue. The D gene is left open where the match is weak. The listing skips clone size in some rows; elsewhere it reads once, few, many or a size class.

J	D	size	V	DNA	CDR3
TRBJ2-2	TRBD1	-	TRBV7-6	TGTGCCAGCAGCCTCAACATACCGGGACAGGGGTTAGCCGGGGAGCTGTTTTTT	CASSLNIPGQGLAGELFF
TRBJ2-7	TRBD1	-	TRBV6-5	TGTGCCAGCACCCTTCTTAAGGGGGCAGGGGAGCAGTACTTC	CASTLLKGAGEQYF
TRBJ1-5	TRBD1	-	TRBV7-9	TGTGCCAGCAGCCATTCCGGGACAGGAAATAGCAATCAGCCCCAGCATTTT	CASSHSGTGNSNQPQHF
TRBJ2-2	TRBD2	-	TRBV7-8	TGTGCCAGCAGCTCTAGCGGGGGGGTCGTGAACACCGGGGAGCTGTTTTTT	CASSSSGGVVNTGELFF
TRBJ2-3	-	-	TRBV5-1	TGCGCCAGCAGCTTGGACTATTCGGGTACGCAGTATTTT	CASSLDYSGTQYF
TRBJ2-5	-	-	TRBV6-5	TGTGCCAGCAGATTCGATATTGTAGCGCTGGAGACCCAGTACTTC	CASRFDIVALETQYF
TRBJ2-1	-	few	TRBV7-9	TGTGCCAGCAGCGGCCCGGGACTCTCCTCGAATGAGCAGTTCTTC	CASSGPGLSSNEQFF
TRBJ1-1	TRBD1	-	TRBV19	TGTGCCAGTAGTATAGTGGGACAGGGCGGGACTGAAGCTTTCTTT	CASSIVGQGGTEAFF
TRBJ1-2	-	few	TRBV4-1	TGCGCCAGCAGCCACGGACGGGGATCGGACTATGGCTACACCTTC	CASSHGRGSDYGYTF
TRBJ2-3	TRBD2	few	TRBV2	TGTGCCAGCAGTGAATTGCGGGGGGGAACAGATACGCAGTATTTT	CASSELRGGTDTQYF
TRBJ2-2	-	-	TRBV9	TGTGCCAGCAGCGTAGGTTTCGCCGGAGGGACCGGGGAGCTGTTTTTT	CASSVGFAGGTGELFF
TRBJ2-7	TRBD1	-	TRBV7-8	TGTGCCAGCAGCGTAGACAGGGTTGTAAGCGAGCAGTACTTC	CASSVDRVVSEQYF
TRBJ2-7	-	-	TRBV9	TGTGCCAGCAGCCGTAGACCGGGGGCCTACGAGCAGTACTTC	CASSRRPGAYEQYF
TRBJ2-5	TRBD1	-	TRBV11-2	TGTGCCAGCAGCTTAGGGTACGACAGGGCAGAGACCCAGTACTTC	CASSLGYDRAETQYF
TRBJ2-2	TRBD1	-	TRBV10-1	TGCGCCAGCAGGATGACAGGGACCACCGGGGAGCTGTTTTTT	CASRMTGTTGELFF
TRBJ2-7	TRBD2	-	TRBV9	TGTGCCAGCAGCGTAGAAGCGGGGGGTCGGGAGCAGTACTTC	CASSVEAGGREQYF
TRBJ2-1	-	-	TRBV19	TGTGCCAGTAGTATAGGACAGAACAATGAGCAGTTCTTC	CASSIGQNNEQFF
TRBJ2-7	TRBD2	-	TRBV2	TGTGCCGGGGGACTAGCGTACGAGCAGTACTTC	CAGGLAYEQYF
TRBJ2-3	-	-	TRBV6-1	TGTGCCAGCAGTGGAGTGATGGGCCCAGATACGCAGTATTTT	CASSGVMGPDTQYF
TRBJ2-7	TRBD1	-	TRBV6-6	TGTGCCAGCAGTTACTCGTCGGGACAGGCGCTTCGGGAGCAGTACTTC	CASSYSSGQALREQYF
TRBJ2-3	TRBD1	-	TRBV29-1	TGCAGCGTTGGGGCCCCCGGACAGGGTCTGTCCGATACGCAGTATTTT	CSVGAPGQGLSDTQYF
TRBJ1-2	TRBD1	-	TRBV5-4	TGTGCCAGCAGCAAGACGGACAGGGGACTCTATGGCTACACCTTC	CASSKTDRGLYGYTF
TRBJ1-6	-	-	TRBV19	TGTGCCAGTAGTATAGCTCAGCAGGGATTGCCTGATTCACCCCTCCACTTT	CASSIAQQGLPDSPLHF
TRBJ2-3	-	-	TRBV7-9	TGTGCCAGCAGCCCCGGGGGGCCCACAGATACGCAGTATTTT	CASSPGGPTDTQYF
TRBJ1-5	-	-	TRBV19	TGTGCCAGCTTAGATCCCCAGCATTTT	CASLDPQHF
TRBJ2-1	-	-	TRBV15	TGTGCCACCAGCAGAGATCGGGGGTCCGCCTACAATGAGCAGTTCTTC	CATSRDRGSAYNEQFF
TRBJ1-2	-	-	TRBV30	TGTGCCTGGAGTAACCGGGTTCCCCGGGGTGGCTACACCTTC	CAWSNRVPRGGYTF
TRBJ2-1	TRBD2	-	TRBV6-1	TGTGCCAGCAGCAGCGGGGGGGCATTAGGTGAGCAGTTCTTC	CASSSGGALGEQFF
TRBJ2-5	TRBD2	once	TRBV9	TGTGCCAGCAGCGCCTCGAGCGGGGTAGCGGAGACCCAGTACTTC	CASSASSGVAETQYF
TRBJ2-2	TRBD1	-	TRBV5-1	TGCGCCAGCAGCCGGGACAGAGCGACCGGGGAGCTGTTTTTT	CASSRDRATGELFF
TRBJ1-1	TRBD1	once	TRBV9	TGTGCCAGCAGCGGGGGACAGGGGGCGAAAGGGTACACTGAAGCTTTCTTT	CASSGGQGAKGYTEAFF
TRBJ2-2	-	-	TRBV2	TGTGCCAGCAGAGCAGGGGAATTCGGGGAGCTGTTTTTT	CASRAGEFGELFF
TRBJ2-4	TRBD1	once	TRBV18	TGTGCCAGCTCTCGACAGGGGGCCAAAAACATTCAGTACTTC	CASSRQGAKNIQYF
TRBJ2-2	TRBD1	-	TRBV11-3	TGTGCCAGCAGCTTAGGGGGGACAGGGACGGCTGCCGGGGAGCTGTTTTTT	CASSLGGTGTAAGELFF
TRBJ2-1	-	few	TRBV10-3	TGTGCCATCAGTGACCCACCTACAGGGCTTGGCAATGAGCAGTTCTTC	CAISDPPTGLGNEQFF
TRBJ1-4	-	-	TRBV25-1	TGTGCCAGCAGGGCCGGGACACTTTCAAAACTGTTTTTT	CASRAGTLSKLFF